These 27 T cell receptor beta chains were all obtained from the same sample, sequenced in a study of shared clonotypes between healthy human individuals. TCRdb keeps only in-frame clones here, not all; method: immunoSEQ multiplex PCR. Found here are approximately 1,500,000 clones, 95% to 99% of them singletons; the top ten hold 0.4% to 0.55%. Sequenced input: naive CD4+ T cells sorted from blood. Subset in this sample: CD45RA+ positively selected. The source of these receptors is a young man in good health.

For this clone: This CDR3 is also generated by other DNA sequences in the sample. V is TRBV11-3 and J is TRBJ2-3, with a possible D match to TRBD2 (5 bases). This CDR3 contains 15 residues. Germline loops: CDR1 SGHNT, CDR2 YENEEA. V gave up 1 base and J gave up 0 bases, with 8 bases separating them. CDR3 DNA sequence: TGTGCCAGCAGCTTAGGAAGCGGAAGCACAGATACGCAGTATTTT. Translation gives CASSLGSGSTDTQYF.

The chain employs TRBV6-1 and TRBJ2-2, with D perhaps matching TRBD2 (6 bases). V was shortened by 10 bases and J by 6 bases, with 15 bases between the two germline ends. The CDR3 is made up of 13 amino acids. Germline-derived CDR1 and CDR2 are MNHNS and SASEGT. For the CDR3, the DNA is TGTGCCACCTCCCCCTGGGAGGCCGGGGAGCTGTTTTTT. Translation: CATSPWEAGELFF.

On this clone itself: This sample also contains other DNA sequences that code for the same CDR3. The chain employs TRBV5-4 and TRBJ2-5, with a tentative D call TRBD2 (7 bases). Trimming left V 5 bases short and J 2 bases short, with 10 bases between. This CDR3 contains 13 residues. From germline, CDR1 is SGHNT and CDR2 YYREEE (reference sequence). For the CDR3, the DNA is TGTGCCAGCAGTAGGGGGGGACAAGAGACCCAGTACTTC. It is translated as CASSRGGQETQYF.

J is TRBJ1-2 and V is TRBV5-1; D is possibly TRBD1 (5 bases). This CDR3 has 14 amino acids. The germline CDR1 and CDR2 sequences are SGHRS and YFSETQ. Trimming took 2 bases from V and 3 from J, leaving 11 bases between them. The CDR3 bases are TGCGCCAGCAGCTTCGGGGGGACTGACTATGGCTACACCTTC. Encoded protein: CASSFGGTDYGYTF.

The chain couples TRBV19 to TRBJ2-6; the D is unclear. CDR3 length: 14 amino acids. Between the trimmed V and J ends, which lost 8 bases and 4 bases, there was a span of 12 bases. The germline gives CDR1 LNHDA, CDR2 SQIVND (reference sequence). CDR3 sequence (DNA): TGTGCCAGTTCCCGGATGTCAGGGGCCAACGTCCTGACTTTC. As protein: CASSRMSGANVLTF. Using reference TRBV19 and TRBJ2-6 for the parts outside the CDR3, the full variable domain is DGGITQSPKYLFRKEGQNVTLSCEQNLNHDAMYWYRQDPGQGLRLIYYSQIVNDFQKGDIAEGYSVSREKKESFPLTVTSAQKNPTAFYLCASSRMSGANVLTFGAGSRLTVL.

Here the CDR3 DNA reads TGTGCCAGCAGCTCCTCCGGGACAGGATTCTCCTACGAGCAGTACTTC. Its protein is CASSSSGTGFSYEQYF. The chain combines TRBV28 with TRBJ2-7, with 8 bases that match TRBD1. The CDR3 sequence is 16 residues long. Unmatched junction bases numbered 10, after V lost 6 bases and J lost 0 bases. Germline loops: CDR1 MDHEN, CDR2 SYDVKM.

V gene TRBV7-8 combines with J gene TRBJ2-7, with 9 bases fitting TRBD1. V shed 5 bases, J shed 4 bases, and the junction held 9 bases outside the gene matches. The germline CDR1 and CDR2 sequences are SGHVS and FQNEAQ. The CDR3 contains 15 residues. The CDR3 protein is CASSRPDRGSYEQYF. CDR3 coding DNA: TGTGCCAGCAGCCGACCGGACAGGGGATCGTACGAGCAGTACTTC.

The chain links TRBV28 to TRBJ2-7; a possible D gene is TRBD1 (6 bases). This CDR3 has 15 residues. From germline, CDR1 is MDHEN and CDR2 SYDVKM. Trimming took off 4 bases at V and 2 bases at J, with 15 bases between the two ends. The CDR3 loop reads CASSSPGVYTYEQYF. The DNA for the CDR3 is TGTGCCAGCAGTTCTCCAGGGGTTTACACCTACGAGCAGTACTTC. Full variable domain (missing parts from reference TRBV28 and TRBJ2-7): DVKVTQSSRYLVKRTGEKVFLECVQDMDHENMFWYRQDPGLGLRLIYFSYDVKMKEKGDIPEGYSVSREKKERFSLILESASTNQTSMYLCASSSPGVYTYEQYFGPGTRLTVT.

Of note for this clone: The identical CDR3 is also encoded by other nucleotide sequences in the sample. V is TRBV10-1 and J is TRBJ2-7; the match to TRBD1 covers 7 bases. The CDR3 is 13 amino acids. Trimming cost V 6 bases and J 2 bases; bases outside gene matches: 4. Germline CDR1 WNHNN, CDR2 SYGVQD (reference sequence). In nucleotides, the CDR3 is TGCGCCAGCAGCCCCGGACAGGCCTACGAGCAGTACTTC. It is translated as CASSPGQAYEQYF.

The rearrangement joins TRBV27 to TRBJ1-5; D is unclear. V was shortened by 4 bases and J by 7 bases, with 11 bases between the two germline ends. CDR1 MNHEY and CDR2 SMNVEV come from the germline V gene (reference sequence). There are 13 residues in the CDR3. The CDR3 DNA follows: TGTGCCAGCAGTTCCAGGCGCGGGCAGCCCCAGCATTTT. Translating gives CASSSRRGQPQHF.

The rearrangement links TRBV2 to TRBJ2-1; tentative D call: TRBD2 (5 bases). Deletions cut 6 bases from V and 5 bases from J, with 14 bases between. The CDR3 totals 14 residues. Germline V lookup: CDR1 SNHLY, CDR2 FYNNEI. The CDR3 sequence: CASRVFSRDNEQFF. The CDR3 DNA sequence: TGTGCCAGCAGGGTGTTTTCGAGGGACAATGAGCAGTTCTTC.

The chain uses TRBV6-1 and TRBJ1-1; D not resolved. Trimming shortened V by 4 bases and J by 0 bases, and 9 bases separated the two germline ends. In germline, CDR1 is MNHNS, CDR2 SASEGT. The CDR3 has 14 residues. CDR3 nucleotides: TGTGCCAGCAGTGCGAACAGAGTGAACACTGAAGCTTTCTTT. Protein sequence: CASSANRVNTEAFF.

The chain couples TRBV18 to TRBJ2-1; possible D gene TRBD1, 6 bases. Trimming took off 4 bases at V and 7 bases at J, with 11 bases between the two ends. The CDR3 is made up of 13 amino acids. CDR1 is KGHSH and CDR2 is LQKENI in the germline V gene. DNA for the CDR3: TGTGCCAGCTCACAGGGGACACCGAATGAGCAGTTCTTC. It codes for CASSQGTPNEQFF.

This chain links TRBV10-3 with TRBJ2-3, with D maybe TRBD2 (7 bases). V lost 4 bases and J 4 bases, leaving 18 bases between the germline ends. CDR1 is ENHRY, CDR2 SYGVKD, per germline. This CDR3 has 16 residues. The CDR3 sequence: CAISALSGGGADTQYF. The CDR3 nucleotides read TGTGCCATCAGTGCACTCAGCGGAGGGGGGGCAGATACGCAGTATTTT.

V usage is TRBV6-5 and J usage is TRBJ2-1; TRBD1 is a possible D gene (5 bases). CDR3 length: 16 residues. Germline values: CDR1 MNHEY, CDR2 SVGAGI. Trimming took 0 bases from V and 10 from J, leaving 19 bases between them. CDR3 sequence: CASSYSRFGQGTEQFF. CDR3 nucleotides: TGTGCCAGCAGTTACTCGAGGTTCGGGCAGGGAACAGAGCAGTTCTTC.

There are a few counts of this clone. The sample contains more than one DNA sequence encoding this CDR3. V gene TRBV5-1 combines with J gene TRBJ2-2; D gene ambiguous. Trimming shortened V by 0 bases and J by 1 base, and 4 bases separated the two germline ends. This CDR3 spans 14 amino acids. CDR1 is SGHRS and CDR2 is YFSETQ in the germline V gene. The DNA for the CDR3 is TGCGCCAGCAGCTTGGGTTGGAACACCGGGGAGCTGTTTTTT. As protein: CASSLGWNTGELFF.

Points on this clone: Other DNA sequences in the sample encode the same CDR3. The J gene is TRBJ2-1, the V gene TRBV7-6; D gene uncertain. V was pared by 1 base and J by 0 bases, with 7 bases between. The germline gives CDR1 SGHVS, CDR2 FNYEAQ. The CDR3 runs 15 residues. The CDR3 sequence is CASSLVLSSYNEQFF. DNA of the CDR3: TGTGCCAGCAGCTTAGTGCTGAGCTCCTACAATGAGCAGTTCTTC. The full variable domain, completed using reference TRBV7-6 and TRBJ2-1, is GAGVSQSPRYKVTKRGQDVALRCDPISGHVSLYWYRQALGQGPEFLTYFNYEAQQDKSGLPNDRFSAERPEGSISTLTIQRTEQRDSAMYRCASSLVLSSYNEQFFGPGTRLTVL.

CDR3 DNA: TGTGCCAGCAGCTTGGGCAGGCGGGCCACTGAAGCTTTCTTT. Its translation is CASSLGRRATEAFF. The rearrangement links TRBV5-6 to TRBJ1-1; D is unresolved. Germline V lookup: CDR1 SGHDT, CDR2 YYEEEE. CDR3 length: 14 residues. Trimming took 0 bases from V and 4 from J, leaving 10 bases between them.

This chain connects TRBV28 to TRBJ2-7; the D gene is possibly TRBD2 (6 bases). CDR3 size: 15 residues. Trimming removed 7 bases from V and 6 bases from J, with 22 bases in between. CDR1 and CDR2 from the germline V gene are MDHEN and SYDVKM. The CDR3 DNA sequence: TGTGCCAGCATGAGATCGGGAGAGGTCTCAGCCGAGCAGTACTTC. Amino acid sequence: CASMRSGEVSAEQYF.

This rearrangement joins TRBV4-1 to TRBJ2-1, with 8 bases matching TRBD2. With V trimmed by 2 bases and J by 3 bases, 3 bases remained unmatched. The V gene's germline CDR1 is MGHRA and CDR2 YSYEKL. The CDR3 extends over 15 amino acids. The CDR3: CASSQQLAVYNEQFF. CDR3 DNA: TGCGCCAGCAGCCAACAACTAGCGGTCTACAATGAGCAGTTCTTC.

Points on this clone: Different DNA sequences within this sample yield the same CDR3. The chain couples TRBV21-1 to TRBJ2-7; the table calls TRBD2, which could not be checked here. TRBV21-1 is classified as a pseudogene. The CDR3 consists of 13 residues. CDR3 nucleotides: TGTGCCAGCAGCAATCGGACTACCTACGAGCAGTACTTC. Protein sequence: CASSNRTTYEQYF.

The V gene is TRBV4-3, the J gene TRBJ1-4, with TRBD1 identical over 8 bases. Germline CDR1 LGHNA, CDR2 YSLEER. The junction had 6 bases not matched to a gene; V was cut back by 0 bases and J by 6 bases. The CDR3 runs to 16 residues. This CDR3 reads CASSQDPTGEDEKLFF. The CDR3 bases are TGCGCCAGCAGCCAAGACCCGACAGGGGAGGATGAAAAACTGTTTTTT.

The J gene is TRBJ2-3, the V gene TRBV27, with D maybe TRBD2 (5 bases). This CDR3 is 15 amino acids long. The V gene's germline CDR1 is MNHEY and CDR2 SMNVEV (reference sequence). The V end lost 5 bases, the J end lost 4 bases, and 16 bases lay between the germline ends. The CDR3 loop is CASSPDYVLSDTQYF. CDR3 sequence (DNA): TGTGCCAGCAGTCCAGACTACGTTTTGTCAGATACGCAGTATTTT.

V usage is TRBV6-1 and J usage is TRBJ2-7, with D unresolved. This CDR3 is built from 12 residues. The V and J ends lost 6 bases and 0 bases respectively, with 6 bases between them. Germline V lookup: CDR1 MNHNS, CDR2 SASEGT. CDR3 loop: CASRYLSYEQYF. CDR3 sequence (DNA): TGTGCCAGCAGATATCTCTCCTACGAGCAGTACTTC.

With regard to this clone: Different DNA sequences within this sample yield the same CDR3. CDR3 DNA: TGTGCCAGCAGTTACTCAGGATCCACAGATACGCAGTATTTT. This codes for CASSYSGSTDTQYF. This chain joins TRBV6-5 and TRBJ2-3; D unclear. Between the trimmed V and J ends, which lost 0 bases and 2 bases, there was a span of 6 bases. The germline V gene encodes CDR1 MNHEY and CDR2 SVGAGI. The CDR3 has 14 amino acids.

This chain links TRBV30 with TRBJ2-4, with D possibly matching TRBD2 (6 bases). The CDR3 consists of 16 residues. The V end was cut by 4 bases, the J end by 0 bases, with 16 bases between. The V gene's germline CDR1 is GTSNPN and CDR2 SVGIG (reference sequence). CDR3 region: CAWTPPGRGAKNIQYF. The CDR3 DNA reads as TGTGCCTGGACCCCCCCGGGGCGGGGAGCCAAAAACATTCAGTACTTC.

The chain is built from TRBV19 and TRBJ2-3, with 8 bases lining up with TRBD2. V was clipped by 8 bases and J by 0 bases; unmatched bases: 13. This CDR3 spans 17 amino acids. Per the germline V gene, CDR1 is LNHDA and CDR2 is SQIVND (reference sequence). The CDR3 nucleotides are TGTGCCAGTCTATCAATGAGCGGGAGTGCCAGCACAGATACGCAGTATTTT. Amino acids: CASLSMSGSASTDTQYF.